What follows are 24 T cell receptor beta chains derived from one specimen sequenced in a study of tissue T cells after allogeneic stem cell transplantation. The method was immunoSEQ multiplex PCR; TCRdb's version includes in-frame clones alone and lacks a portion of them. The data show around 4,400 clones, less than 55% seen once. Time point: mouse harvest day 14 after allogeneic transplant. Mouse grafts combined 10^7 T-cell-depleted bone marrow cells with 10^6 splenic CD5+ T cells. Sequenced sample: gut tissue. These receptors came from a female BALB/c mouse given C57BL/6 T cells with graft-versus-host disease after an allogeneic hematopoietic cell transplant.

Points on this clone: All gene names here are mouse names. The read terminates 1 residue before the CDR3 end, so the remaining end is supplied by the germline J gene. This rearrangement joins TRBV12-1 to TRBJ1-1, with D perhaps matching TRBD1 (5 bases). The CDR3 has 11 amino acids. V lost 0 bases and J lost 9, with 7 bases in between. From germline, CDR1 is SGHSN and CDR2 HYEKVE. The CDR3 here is CASSLEGKVFF. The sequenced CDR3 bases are TGTGCCAGCTCTCTCGAGGGGAAAGTCTTC. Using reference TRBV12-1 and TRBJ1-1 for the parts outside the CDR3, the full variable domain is DSGVVQSPRHIIKEKGGRSVLTCIPISGHSNVVWYQQTLGKELKFLIQHYEKVERDKGFLPSRFSVQQFDDYHSEMNMSALELEDSAMYFCASSLEGKVFFGKGTRLTVV.

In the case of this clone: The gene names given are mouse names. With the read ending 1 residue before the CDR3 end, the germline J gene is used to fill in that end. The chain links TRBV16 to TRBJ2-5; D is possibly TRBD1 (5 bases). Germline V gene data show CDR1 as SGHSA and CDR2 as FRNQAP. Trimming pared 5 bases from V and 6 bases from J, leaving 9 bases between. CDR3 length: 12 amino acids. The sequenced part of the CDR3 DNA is TGTGCAAGCAGCGCAGGGAGGGACACCCAGTAC. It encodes CASSAGRDTQY. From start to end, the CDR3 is CASSAGRDTQYF.

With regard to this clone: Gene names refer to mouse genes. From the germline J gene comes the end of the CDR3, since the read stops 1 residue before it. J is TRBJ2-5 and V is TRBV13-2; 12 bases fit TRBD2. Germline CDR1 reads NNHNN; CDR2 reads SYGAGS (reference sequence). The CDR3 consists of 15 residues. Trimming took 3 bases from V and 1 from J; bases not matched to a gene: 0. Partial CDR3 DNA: TGTGCCAGCGGTGGGACTGGGGGGGACCAAGACACCCAGTAC. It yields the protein CASGGTGGDQDTQY. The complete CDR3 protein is CASGGTGGDQDTQYF.

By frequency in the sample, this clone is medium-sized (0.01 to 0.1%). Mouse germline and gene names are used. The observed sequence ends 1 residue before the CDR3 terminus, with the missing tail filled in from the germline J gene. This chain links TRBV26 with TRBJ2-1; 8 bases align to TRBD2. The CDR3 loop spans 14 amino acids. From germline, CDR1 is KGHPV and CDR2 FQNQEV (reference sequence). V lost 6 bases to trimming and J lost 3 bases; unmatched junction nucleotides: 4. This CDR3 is CASSSDWVYAEQFF. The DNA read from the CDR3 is TGTGCCAGCAGCTCGGACTGGGTCTATGCTGAGCAGTTC.

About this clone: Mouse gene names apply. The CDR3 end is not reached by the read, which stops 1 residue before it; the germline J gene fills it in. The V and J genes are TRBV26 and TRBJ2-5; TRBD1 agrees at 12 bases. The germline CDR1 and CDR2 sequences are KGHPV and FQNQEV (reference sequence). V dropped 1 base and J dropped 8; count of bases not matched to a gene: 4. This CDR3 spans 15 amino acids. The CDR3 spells CASSLWGQGAGTQYF. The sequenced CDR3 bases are TGTGCCAGCAGTCTGTGGGGACAGGGGGCAGGCACCCAGTAC.

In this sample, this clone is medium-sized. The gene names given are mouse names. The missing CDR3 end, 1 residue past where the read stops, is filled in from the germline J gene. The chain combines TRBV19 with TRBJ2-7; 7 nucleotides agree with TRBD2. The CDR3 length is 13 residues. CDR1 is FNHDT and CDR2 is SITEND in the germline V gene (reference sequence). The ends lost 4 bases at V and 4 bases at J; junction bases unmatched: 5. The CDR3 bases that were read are TGTGCCAGCAGTCGACTGGGACCTTATGAACAGTAC. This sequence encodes CASSRLGPYEQY. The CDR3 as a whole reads CASSRLGPYEQYF.

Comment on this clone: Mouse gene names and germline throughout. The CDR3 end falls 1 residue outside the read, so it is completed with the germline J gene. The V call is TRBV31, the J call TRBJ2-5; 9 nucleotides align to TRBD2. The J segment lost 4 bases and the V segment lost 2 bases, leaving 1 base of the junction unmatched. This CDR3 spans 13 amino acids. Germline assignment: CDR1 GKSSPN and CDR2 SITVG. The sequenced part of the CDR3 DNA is TGTGCCTGGAGTAGGGACTGGGAAGACACCCAGTAC. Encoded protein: CAWSRDWEDTQY. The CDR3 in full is CAWSRDWEDTQYF. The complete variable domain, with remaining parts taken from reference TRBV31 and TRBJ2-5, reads AQTIHQWPVAEIKAVGSPLSLGCTIKGKSSPNLYWYWQATGGTLQQLFYSITVGQVESVVQLNLSASRPKDDQFILSTEKLLLSHSGFYLCAWSRDWEDTQYFGPGTRLLVL.

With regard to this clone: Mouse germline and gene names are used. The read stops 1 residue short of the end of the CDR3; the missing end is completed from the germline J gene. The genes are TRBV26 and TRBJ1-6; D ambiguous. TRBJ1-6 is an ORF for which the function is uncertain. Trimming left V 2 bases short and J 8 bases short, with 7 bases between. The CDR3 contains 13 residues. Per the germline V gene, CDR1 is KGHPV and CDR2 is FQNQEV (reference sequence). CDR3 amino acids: CASSLNRHSPLYF. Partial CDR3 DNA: TGTGCCAGCAGTCTGAACAGACATTCGCCCCTCTAC.

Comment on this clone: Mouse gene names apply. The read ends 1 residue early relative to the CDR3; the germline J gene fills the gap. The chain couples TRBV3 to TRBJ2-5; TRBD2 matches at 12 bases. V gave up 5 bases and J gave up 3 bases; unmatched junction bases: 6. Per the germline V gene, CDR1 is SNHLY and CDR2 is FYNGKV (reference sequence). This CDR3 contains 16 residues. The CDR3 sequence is CASSTTGGAGQDTQYF. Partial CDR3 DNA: TGTGCCAGCAGCACGACTGGGGGGGCCGGGCAAGACACCCAGTAC.

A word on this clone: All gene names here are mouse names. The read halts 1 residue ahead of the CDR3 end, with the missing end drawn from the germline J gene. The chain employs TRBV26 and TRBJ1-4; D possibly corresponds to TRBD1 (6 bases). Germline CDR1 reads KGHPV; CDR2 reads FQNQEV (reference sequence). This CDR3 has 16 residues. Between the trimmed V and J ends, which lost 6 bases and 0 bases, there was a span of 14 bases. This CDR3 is CASSRQVGISNERLFF. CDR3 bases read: TGTGCCAGCAGCAGACAGGTGGGAATTTCCAACGAAAGATTATTT.

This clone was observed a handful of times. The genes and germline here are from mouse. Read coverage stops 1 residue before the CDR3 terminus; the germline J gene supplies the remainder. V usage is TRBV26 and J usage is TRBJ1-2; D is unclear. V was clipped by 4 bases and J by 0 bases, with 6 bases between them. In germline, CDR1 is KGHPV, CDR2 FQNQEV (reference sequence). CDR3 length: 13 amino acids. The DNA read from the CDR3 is TGTGCCAGCAGTCGGGTTTCAAACTCCGACTACACC. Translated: CASSRVSNSDYT. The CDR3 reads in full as CASSRVSNSDYTF.

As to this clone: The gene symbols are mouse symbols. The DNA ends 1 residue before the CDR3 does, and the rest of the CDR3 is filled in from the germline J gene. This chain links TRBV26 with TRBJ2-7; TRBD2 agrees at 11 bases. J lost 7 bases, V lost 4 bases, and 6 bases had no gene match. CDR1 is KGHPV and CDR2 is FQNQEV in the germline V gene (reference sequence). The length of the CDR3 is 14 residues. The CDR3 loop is CASSHGTGGLEQYF. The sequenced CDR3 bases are TGTGCCAGCAGTCACGGGACTGGGGGCTTGGAACAGTAC.

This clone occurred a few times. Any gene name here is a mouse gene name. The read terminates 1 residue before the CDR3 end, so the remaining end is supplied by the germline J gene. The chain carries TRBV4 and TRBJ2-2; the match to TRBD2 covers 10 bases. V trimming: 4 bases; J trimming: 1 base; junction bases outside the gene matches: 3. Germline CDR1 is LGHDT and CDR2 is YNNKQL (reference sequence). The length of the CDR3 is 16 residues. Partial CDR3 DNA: TGTGCCAGCAGCTCCTACTGGGGGGGAAACACCGGGCAGCTCTAC. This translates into CASSSYWGGNTGQLY. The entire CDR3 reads CASSSYWGGNTGQLYF.

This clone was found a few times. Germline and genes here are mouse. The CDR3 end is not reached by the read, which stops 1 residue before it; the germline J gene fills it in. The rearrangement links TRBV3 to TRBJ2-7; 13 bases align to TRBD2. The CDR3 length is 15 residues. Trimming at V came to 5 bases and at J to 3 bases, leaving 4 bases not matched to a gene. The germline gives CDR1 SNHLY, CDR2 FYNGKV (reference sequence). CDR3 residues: CASSPGLGGFYEQYF. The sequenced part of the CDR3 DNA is TGTGCCAGCAGCCCGGGACTGGGGGGGTTCTATGAACAGTAC.

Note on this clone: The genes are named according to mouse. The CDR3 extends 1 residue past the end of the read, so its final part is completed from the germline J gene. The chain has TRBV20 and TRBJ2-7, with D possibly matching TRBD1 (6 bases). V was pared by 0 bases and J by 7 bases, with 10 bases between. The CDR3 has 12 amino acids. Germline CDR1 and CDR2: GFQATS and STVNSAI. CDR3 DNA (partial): TGTGGTGCTAGGGAACAGGGTGACGAACAGTAC. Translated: CGAREQGDEQY. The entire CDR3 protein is CGAREQGDEQYF.

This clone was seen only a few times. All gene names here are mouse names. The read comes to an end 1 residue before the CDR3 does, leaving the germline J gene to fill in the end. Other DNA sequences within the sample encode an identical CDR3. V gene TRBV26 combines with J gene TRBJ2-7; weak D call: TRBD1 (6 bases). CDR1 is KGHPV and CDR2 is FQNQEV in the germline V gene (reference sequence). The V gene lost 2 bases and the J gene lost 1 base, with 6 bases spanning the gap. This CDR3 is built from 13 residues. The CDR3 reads CASSLRGSYEQYF. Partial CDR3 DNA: TGTGCCAGCAGTCTGAGGGGGTCCTATGAACAGTAC.

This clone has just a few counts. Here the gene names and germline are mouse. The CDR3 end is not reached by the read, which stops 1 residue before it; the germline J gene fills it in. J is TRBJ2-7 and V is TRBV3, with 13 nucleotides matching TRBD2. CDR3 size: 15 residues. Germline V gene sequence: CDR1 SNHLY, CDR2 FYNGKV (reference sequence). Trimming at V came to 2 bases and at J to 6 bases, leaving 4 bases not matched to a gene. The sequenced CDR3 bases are TGTGCCAGCAGCTTACGGACTGGGGGGGCGATTGAACAGTAC. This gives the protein CASSLRTGGAIEQY. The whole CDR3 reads CASSLRTGGAIEQYF.

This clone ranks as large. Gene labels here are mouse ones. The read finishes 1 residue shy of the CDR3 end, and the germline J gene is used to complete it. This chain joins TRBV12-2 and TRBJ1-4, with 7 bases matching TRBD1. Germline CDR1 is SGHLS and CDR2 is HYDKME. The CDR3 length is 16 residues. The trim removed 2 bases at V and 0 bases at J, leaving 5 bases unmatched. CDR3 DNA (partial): TGTGCCAGCTCTCGGAAACAGGGGTTTTCCAACGAAAGATTATTT. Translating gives CASSRKQGFSNERLF. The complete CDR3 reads CASSRKQGFSNERLFF.

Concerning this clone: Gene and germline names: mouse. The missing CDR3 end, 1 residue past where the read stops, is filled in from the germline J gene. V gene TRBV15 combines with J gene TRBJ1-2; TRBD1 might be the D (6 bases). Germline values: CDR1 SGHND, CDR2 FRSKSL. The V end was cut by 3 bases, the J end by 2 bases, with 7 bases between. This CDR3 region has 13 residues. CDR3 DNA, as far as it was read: TGTGCCAGCAGTTTTGGACAGAACTCCGACTACACC. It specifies CASSFGQNSDYT. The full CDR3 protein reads CASSFGQNSDYTF.

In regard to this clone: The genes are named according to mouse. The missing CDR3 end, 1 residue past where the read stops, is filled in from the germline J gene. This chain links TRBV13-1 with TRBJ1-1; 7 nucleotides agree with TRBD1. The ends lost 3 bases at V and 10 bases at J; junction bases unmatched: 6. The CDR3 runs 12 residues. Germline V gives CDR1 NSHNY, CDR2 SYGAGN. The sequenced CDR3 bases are TGTGCCAGCAGTGGGGACAGTCACGGAGTCTTC. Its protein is CASSGDSHGVF. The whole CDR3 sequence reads CASSGDSHGVFF.

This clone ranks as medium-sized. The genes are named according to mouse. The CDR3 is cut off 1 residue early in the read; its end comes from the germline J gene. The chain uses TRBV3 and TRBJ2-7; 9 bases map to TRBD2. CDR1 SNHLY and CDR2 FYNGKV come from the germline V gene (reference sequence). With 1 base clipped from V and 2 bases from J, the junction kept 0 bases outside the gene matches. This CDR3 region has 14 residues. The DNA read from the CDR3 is TGTGCCAGCAGCTTAGTGGGGGGGCCCTATGAACAGTAC. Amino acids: CASSLVGGPYEQY. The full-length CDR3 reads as CASSLVGGPYEQYF.

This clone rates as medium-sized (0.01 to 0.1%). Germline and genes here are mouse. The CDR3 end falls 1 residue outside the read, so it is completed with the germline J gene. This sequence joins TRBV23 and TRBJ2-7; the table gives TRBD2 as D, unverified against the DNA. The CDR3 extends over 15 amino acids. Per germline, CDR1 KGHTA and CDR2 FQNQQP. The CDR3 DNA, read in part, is TGCTCCAGCAGTCAGACTGGGGGGAGCTCCTATGAACAGTAC. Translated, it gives CSSSQTGGSSYEQY. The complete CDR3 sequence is CSSSQTGGSSYEQYF. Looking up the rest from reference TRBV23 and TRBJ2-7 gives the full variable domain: DAAVTQKPRYLIKMKGQEAEMKCIPEKGHTAVFWYQQKQSKELKFLIYFQNQQPLDQIDMVKERFSAVCPSSSLCSLGIRTCEAEDSALYLCSSSQTGGSSYEQYFGPGTRLTVL.

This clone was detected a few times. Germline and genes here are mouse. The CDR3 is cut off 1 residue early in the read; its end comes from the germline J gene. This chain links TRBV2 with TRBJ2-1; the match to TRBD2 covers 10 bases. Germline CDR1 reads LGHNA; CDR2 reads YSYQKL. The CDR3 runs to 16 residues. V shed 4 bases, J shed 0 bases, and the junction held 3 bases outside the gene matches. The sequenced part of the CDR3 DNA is TGTGCCAGCAGCCCGGGACTGGGGAATAACTATGCTGAGCAGTTC. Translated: CASSPGLGNNYAEQF. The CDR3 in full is CASSPGLGNNYAEQFF.

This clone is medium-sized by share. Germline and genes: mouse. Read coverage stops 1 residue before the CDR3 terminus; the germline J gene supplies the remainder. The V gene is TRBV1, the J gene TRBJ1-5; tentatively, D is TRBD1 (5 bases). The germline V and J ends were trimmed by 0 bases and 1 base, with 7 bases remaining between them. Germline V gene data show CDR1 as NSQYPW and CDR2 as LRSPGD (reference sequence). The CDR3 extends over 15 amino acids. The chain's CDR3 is CTCSAERGNNQAPLF. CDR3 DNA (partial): TGCACCTGCAGTGCAGAACGGGGGAACAACCAGGCTCCGCTT.